This T cell receptor (beta chain) was identified during a study of early T cells in non-severe SARS-CoV-2 infection. Study outcomes and limitations: Clonotype matching in VDJdb favored anti-spike CD8 responses and did not capture private and CD4 specificities.

The V end lost 4 bases, the J end lost 1 base, and 13 bases lay between the germline ends. This CDR3 is built from 15 residues. The germline V gene has CDR1 MGHDK and CDR2 SYGVNS. This clonotype occurred a few times. Antigen specificity is unknown. Each CDR3 protein is one row after TCRdb ran MiXCR on the 5' RACE reads. The repertoire consists of about 71,000 distinct CDR3 sequences, with roughly an eighth occurring once and the leading ten covering more than 13%. This receptor was taken from an adult who was a healthcare worker with PCR-confirmed SARS-CoV-2 infection or an uninfected control (not recorded which). Sequencing was carried out using whole blood. The chain combines TRBV25-1 with TRBJ1-1, with D perhaps matching TRBD1 (6 bases). In nucleotides, the CDR3 is TGTGCCAGCAGTGCACGACAGGCAAAGAACACTGAAGCTTTCTTT. This gives the protein CASSARQAKNTEAFF.